This T cell receptor (beta chain) was found in a study of tumor-infiltrating lymphocytes in primary liver carcinoma. General study points: Reduced overlap was seen in tumor-adjacent and tumor-blood pairs versus tumor region pairs.

A constant-region primer primed TCR beta cDNA synthesis from roughly 520 ng of total RNA. Amplification in three nested multiplex PCR rounds with slightly modified ARM-PCR gave rise to TCR beta libraries. Two initial PCR rounds of around 9 cycles each paired TRBV1-TRBV30 forward primers with a C-beta reverse primer. TCRdb analysed the multiplex PCR reads with MiXCR anew, one entry per CDR3 protein. Seen here are 20,000 to 25,000 distinct CDR3 sequences, roughly 85% observed once, and the top ten hold just under 40%. CDR3 length equals 16 residues. Germline V gene sequence: CDR1 SGHKS, CDR2 YYEKEE (reference sequence). The study co-extracted DNA and RNA from around 20-30 mg of unsorted bulk tissue. This clonotype was counted ten times or more. What it binds is unknown.

This chain connects TRBV5-5 to TRBJ2-3; weak D call: TRBD1 (6 bases). Gene TRBJ1-5 matches the end of the DNA better, so the J call may be wrong. The TCR sequence derives from a woman aged 30 to 39 with primary liver carcinoma and hepatitis B virus infection. The sample taken for sequencing was liver tumor tissue from sampling region 1. As to subset: tumor region T1, superior pole. CDR3 coding DNA: TGTGCCAGCAGCTTTGCCGCGAAGGGGGGCACAGATACGCAGCATTTT. Amino acids: CASSFAAKGGTDTQHF.